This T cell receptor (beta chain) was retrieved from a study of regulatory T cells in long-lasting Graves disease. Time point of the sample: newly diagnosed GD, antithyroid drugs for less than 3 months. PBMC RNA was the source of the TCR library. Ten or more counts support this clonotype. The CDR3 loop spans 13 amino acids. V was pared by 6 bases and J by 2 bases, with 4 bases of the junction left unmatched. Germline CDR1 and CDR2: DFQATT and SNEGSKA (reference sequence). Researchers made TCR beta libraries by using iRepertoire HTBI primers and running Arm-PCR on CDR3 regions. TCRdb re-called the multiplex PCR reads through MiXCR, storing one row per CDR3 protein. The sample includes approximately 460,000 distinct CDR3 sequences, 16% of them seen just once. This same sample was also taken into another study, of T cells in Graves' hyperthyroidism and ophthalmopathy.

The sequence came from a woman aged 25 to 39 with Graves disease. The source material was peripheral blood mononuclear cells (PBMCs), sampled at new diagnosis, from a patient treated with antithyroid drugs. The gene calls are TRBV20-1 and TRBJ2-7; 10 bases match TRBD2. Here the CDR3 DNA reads TGCAGTGCCACTAGCGGGATTGCCTACGAGCAGTACTTC. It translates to CSATSGIAYEQYF.